This T cell receptor beta chain was identified during a study of cytomegalovirus exposure and HLA in healthy donors. 13 Jbeta primers and 60 Vbeta primers were used for the PCR. Authors' data handling: Counted up in a later analysis, unique TCR beta chains came to 65 million to 100 million, with around 9.9 million shared. Sequencing used immunoSEQ multiplex PCR; TCRdb keeps in-frame clones, though not all of them. That table supplies the V and J calls and clone size; D and trimming were determined from the DNA. Of about 260,000 clones detected, under 80% appear once; the ten largest clones hold approximately 2.1%. This clone turned up a few times. The CDR3 totals 14 residues. The V segment lost 7 bases and the J segment 5 bases; nucleotides outside the gene matches: 4. The germline CDR1 and CDR2 sequences are MDHEN and SYDVKM.

Material for sequencing was PBMCs. This sequence originates from a female donor in good health and CMV-seronegative. J is TRBJ1-5 and V is TRBV28; TRBD1 matches 11 bases. The CDR3 DNA reads TGTGCCAGCACCGGGACAGGGGGATATCAGCCCCAGCATTTT. Translated: CASTGTGGYQPQHF.